This is a list of T cell receptor beta chains from one sample in a study of CD8 T cells in ankylosing spondylitis. MiXCR, run by TCRdb on the 5' RACE reads, gives a single entry per CDR3 protein. The top ten hold about 31% of the sample, which has about 27,000 distinct CDR3 sequences, approximately 8% seen once. The specimen was blood. The receptors stem from a male donor with ankylosing spondylitis or in good health (not recorded which). The CDR3 runs from the conserved cysteine through the conserved F or W. The order of the fields is J gene, D gene, V gene, clone size, CDR3 DNA, CDR3 protein. The D gene is left open where the match is weak. A clone size is listed for some rows: how often the clone was seen (once, few, many), or a class if it is expanded.

TRBJ1-5	TRBD1	TRBV20-1	many	TGCAGTGCTAGAGTGGTGGGACAGGTCAATCAGCCCCAGCATTTT	CSARVVGQVNQPQHF
TRBJ2-5	.	TRBV6-5	.	TGTGCCAGCACTCCAAGGGGGGCCTTGGGGACCCAGTACTTC	CASTPRGALGTQYF
TRBJ2-3	.	TRBV7-9	many	TGTGCCAGCAGCTTAGTTGGGGATACGCAGTATTTT	CASSLVGDTQYF
TRBJ2-3	TRBD2	TRBV7-2	many	TGTGCCAGCAGCTTAGCCTCCTTTTCTAGCGGGGAGAGCACAGATACGCAGTATTTT	CASSLASFSSGESTDTQYF
TRBJ2-3	.	TRBV7-2	few	TGTGCCAGCAGCTTCCCTACAGCGGGCCTTCGCACAGATACGCAGTATTTT	CASSFPTAGLRTDTQYF
TRBJ2-5	.	TRBV12-3/TRBV12-4	many	TGTGCCAGCAGCCCGGTAGTGGCCGGGCCAAAAGAGACCCAGTACTTC	CASSPVVAGPKETQYF
TRBJ1-2	.	TRBV11-2	many	TGTGCCAGCAGCCGTCAGGGAGGTCCTGGCTACACCTTC	CASSRQGGPGYTF
TRBJ2-2	TRBD2	TRBV9	.	TGTGCCAGCAGCGTAGAGCGGGGGGGCCACGGGGAGCTGTTTTTT	CASSVERGGHGELFF
TRBJ1-3	.	TRBV5-1	many	TGCGCCAGCAGCTTGGATTCACAGCTCTCTGGAAACACCATATATTTT	CASSLDSQLSGNTIYF
TRBJ1-5	TRBD1	TRBV7-2	few	TGTGCCAGCAGCGCTGGGACAGGGAATCAGCCCCAGCATTTT	CASSAGTGNQPQHF
TRBJ2-3	.	TRBV27	many	TGTGCCAGCAGTTTCCGTAGAATTAGCACAGATACGCAGTATTTT	CASSFRRISTDTQYF
TRBJ2-1	.	TRBV6-2/TRBV6-3	.	TGTGCCAGCAGTGATCGGGGGCCGACGTACAATGAGCAGTTCTTC	CASSDRGPTYNEQFF
TRBJ2-3	.	TRBV15	many	TGTGCCACCAGCAGAGATCGGGCCGAAACGCAGTATTTT	CATSRDRAETQYF
TRBJ2-7	.	TRBV28	.	TGTGCCAGCAGTTTCCAGTCTTACGAGCAGTACTTC	CASSFQSYEQYF
TRBJ2-1	TRBD2	TRBV4-3	few	TGCGCCAGCAGCCTCGGGACTAGCGGGACACATCGCGAGCAGTTCTTC	CASSLGTSGTHREQFF
TRBJ1-1	TRBD1	TRBV7-9	many	TGTGCCAGCAGCTTAGGCGGGACAGGACCGTCGAACACTGAAGCTTTCTTT	CASSLGGTGPSNTEAFF
TRBJ1-1	.	TRBV7-3	few	TGTGCCAGCAGCTTAACGGGGGTCGGCACTGAAGCTTTCTTT	CASSLTGVGTEAFF
TRBJ1-4	.	TRBV7-9	many	TGTGCCAGCAGCTTAGTGGGAGAAAAACTGTTTTTT	CASSLVGEKLFF
TRBJ2-1	TRBD2	TRBV20-1	.	TGCAGTGCTAGAGAGGGGGGGAGCTCCTACAATGAGCAGTTCTTC	CSAREGGSSYNEQFF
TRBJ2-2	.	TRBV7-9	.	TGTGCCAGCAGCTTAGTGCCCAGGACTCGCGTCGTCGGGGAGCTGTTTTTT	CASSLVPRTRVVGELFF
TRBJ2-3	TRBD2	TRBV5-1	many	TGCGCCAGCAGCCCGGGACTAGCGGGGGTGGCAGATACGCAGTATTTT	CASSPGLAGVADTQYF
TRBJ2-5	.	TRBV5-1	few	TGCGCCAGCAGCTCTTCCGGGACTCCTCCGTCAGAGACCCAGTACTTC	CASSSSGTPPSETQYF
TRBJ2-1	.	TRBV20-1	few	TGCAGTGCTAGGAGGGAGAGTGAGCAGTTCTTC	CSARRESEQFF
TRBJ1-1	TRBD1	TRBV6-2/TRBV6-3	few	TGTGCCAGCAACCTAAGGGGGCGCGACACTGAAGCTTTCTTT	CASNLRGRDTEAFF
TRBJ2-1	.	TRBV12-3/TRBV12-4	many	TGTGCCAGCAGTCCACTCAGCAATGAGCAGTTCTTC	CASSPLSNEQFF
TRBJ1-1	.	TRBV20-1	.	TGCAGTGCTAGACCTCCCTCGGGATTCTCTGAAGCTTTCTTT	CSARPPSGFSEAFF
TRBJ2-2	.	TRBV6-2/TRBV6-3	many	TGTGCCAGCACGTTGACTAGGTGGAGCACCGGGGAGCTGTTTTTT	CASTLTRWSTGELFF
TRBJ2-3	TRBD1	TRBV7-2	many	TGTGCCAGCAGCCCAATGTCGACAGGGGGGACGGATACGCAGTATTTT	CASSPMSTGGTDTQYF
TRBJ2-3	.	TRBV12-3/TRBV12-4	few	TGTGCCAGCAGCCCGGACACTCCCGGTCGGGATACGCAGTATTTT	CASSPDTPGRDTQYF
TRBJ2-2	TRBD1	TRBV7-2	.	TGTGCCAGCAGCTTAGGGGACAGGGGTGACACCGGGGAGCTGTTTTTT	CASSLGDRGDTGELFF
TRBJ2-2	.	TRBV7-3	.	TGTGCCAGCAGCTTTCTGAGAACCGGGGAGCTGTTTTTT	CASSFLRTGELFF
TRBJ1-1	TRBD1	TRBV20-1	few	TGCAGTGCTACCGGGACAGTAGTGAACACTGAAGCTTTCTTT	CSATGTVVNTEAFF
TRBJ1-1	.	TRBV20-1	few	TGCAGTGGGGGGCAGGCGAACACTGAAGCTTTCTTT	CSGGQANTEAFF
TRBJ2-1	.	TRBV7-3	many	TGTGCCAGCAGCTTCAGGGCTAGCGCCCATGAGCAGTTCTTC	CASSFRASAHEQFF
TRBJ2-2	.	TRBV4-3	many	TGCGCCAGCAGCCCTAGGGGGGGGAGACCGAACACCGGGGAGCTGTTTTTT	CASSPRGGRPNTGELFF
TRBJ2-3	TRBD2	TRBV20-1	few	TGCAGTGCTAGAGTACTAGCGGGAGTTCGGGATACGCAGTATTTT	CSARVLAGVRDTQYF
TRBJ2-3	.	TRBV5-1	.	TGCGCCAGCAGCTTCGCTAGCACAGATACGCAGTATTTT	CASSFASTDTQYF
TRBJ1-1	.	TRBV7-2	few	TGTGCCAGCAGCCCTGGCTGGAACACTGAAGCTTTCTTT	CASSPGWNTEAFF
TRBJ1-1	.	TRBV9	few	TGTGCCAGCAGCGTAGCCGGGACTATGAACACTGAAGCTTTCTTT	CASSVAGTMNTEAFF
TRBJ1-4	.	TRBV29-1	.	TGCAGCGTCGCCCCCACCGCAACTAATGAAAAACTGTTTTTT	CSVAPTATNEKLFF
TRBJ2-2	.	TRBV28	few	TGTGCCAGCACCCGGGGCGGCGGGGAGACCGGGGAGCTGTTTTTT	CASTRGGGETGELFF
TRBJ2-7	TRBD1	TRBV6-2/TRBV6-3	.	TGTGCCAGCAGTCCCCTGACAGGGTTGGGCGAGCAGTACTTC	CASSPLTGLGEQYF
TRBJ2-2	.	TRBV5-1	.	TGCGCCAGCAGCCCGTCTCGGGGTGGCACCGGGGAGCTGTTTTTT	CASSPSRGGTGELFF
TRBJ2-1	TRBD2	TRBV12-3/TRBV12-4	.	TGTGCCAGCAGTACTCAGCGGGGCTTATACAATGAGCAGTTCTTC	CASSTQRGLYNEQFF
TRBJ2-5	TRBD1	TRBV7-6	many	TGTGCCAGCAGCCCCGGGACAGAACAAGAGACCCAGTACTTC	CASSPGTEQETQYF
TRBJ2-4	.	TRBV4-2	many	TGTGCCAGCAGCCAAGATTGGGCGATTAAAAACATTCAGTACTTC	CASSQDWAIKNIQYF
TRBJ2-5	.	TRBV11-2	.	TGTGCCAGCAGCTTAGAGGCAGCTCAAGAGACCCAGTACTTC	CASSLEAAQETQYF
TRBJ1-4	.	TRBV29-1	.	TGCAGCGTTGAAGACAGGGGAAGTGATGAAAAACTGTTTTTT	CSVEDRGSDEKLFF
TRBJ1-5	TRBD1	TRBV28	.	TGTGCCAGCAGCAGAACGGACAGGGGTAATCAGCCCCAGCATTTT	CASSRTDRGNQPQHF
TRBJ2-1	TRBD2	TRBV3-1	.	TGTGCCAGCAGCCTCAGGACTAGCGGGAGTGAGCAGTTCTTC	CASSLRTSGSEQFF
TRBJ2-1	.	TRBV7-3	few	TGTGCCAGCAGCTTATCACGCAGGAACAATGAGCAGTTCTTC	CASSLSRRNNEQFF
TRBJ2-5	.	TRBV20-1	.	TGCAGTGCTTCTCCCGAGGAGACCCAGTACTTC	CSASPEETQYF
TRBJ2-1	.	TRBV7-9	.	TGTGCCAGCAGCTTAAATTGGTGGGGAACCTACAATGAGCAGTTCTTC	CASSLNWWGTYNEQFF
TRBJ1-1	TRBD1	TRBV7-9	many	TGTGCCAGCAGCAGACCGACAGGGAGGAACACTGAAGCTTTCTTT	CASSRPTGRNTEAFF
TRBJ1-4	.	TRBV29-1	few	TGCAGCGTTGACCAGGACGGCTCTAATGAAAAACTGTTTTTT	CSVDQDGSNEKLFF
TRBJ2-1	TRBD1	TRBV5-1	.	TGCGCCAGCAGCTTGATGACAGGGGGCGGGAATGAGCAGTTCTTC	CASSLMTGGGNEQFF
TRBJ2-1	TRBD1	TRBV4-3	many	TGCGCCAGCAGCCAACCCGGGACAGGGCCGGATGAGCAGTTCTTC	CASSQPGTGPDEQFF
TRBJ2-1	.	TRBV20-1	many	TGCAGTGCTAGATCGGACCGATTTTACTACAATGAGCAGTTCTTC	CSARSDRFYYNEQFF
TRBJ2-2	TRBD1	TRBV5-5	.	TGTGCCAGCAGAAACAGGGGGATCGGGGAGCTGTTTTTT	CASRNRGIGELFF